The present T cell receptor beta chain was sequenced within a study of response to subunit inactivated influenza vaccine. The CDR3 is 14 amino acids. Germline V CDR1 and CDR2: MNHEY, SMNVEV (reference sequence). Trimming took off 6 bases at V and 7 bases at J, with 15 bases between the two ends. TCRdb used MiXCR to reprocess the RT-PCR reads, holding one entry per CDR3 protein. This sample has about 160,000 distinct CDR3 sequences, with 11% found just once. The origin of this receptor is a man aged 50 to 60 who received an inactivated influenza vaccine. This specimen was non-naive T cells sorted from PBMCs, taken roughly 6 weeks after vaccination. This chain connects TRBV27 to TRBJ1-4; D possibly corresponds to TRBD1 (6 bases). This CDR3 reads CASSLGMGAEKLFF. CDR3 DNA: TGTGCCAGCAGCTTAGGTATGGGGGCTGAAAAACTGTTTTTT.